The entry that follows covers one TCR beta chain sequence. This CDR3 region has 15 residues. Germline loops: CDR1 LNHDA, CDR2 SQIVND (reference sequence). V lost 11 bases and J lost 9; bases outside the gene matches: 12. The data originate from a study of blood T cell repertoires in COVID-19. Original methodology: Nucleated cell number was recorded as an estimate derived from reference gene primer amplification. Sequencing was performed with immunoSEQ multiplex PCR; in TCRdb, only in-frame clones are kept and a portion is missing. That table is the source of V, J and clone size, and D and trimming were worked out from the DNA. This sample yields about 330,000 clones, of which approximately 86% are seen a single time; approximately 9.4% belongs to the top ten.

This receptor was obtained from a man aged 25-45 years with COVID-19, enrolled during active disease. Sample: peripheral blood. J is TRBJ2-1 and V is TRBV19, with TRBD2 matching 14 bases. CDR3 nucleotide sequence: TGTGCCTCCCAAAGGGGGACTAGCGGGAGTGGTGAGCAGTTCTTC. Protein: CASQRGTSGSGEQFF. Together with reference TRBV19 and TRBJ2-1, the CDR3 gives the full variable domain: DGGITQSPKYLFRKEGQNVTLSCEQNLNHDAMYWYRQDPGQGLRLIYYSQIVNDFQKGDIAEGYSVSREKKESFPLTVTSAQKNPTAFYLCASQRGTSGSGEQFFGPGTRLTVL.